This is a list of T cell receptor beta chains from one sample in a study of cytomegalovirus exposure and HLA in healthy donors. Produced via immunoSEQ multiplex PCR; TCRdb's table is partial and in-frame only. The sample comprises around 160,000 clones, about four fifths of which are singletons, and 8% to 10% rests with the top ten. Sequencing was carried out using PBMCs. The receptors come from a male donor in good health and CMV-seropositive. The conserved cysteine and the conserved F or W are not part of the CDR3 here.

>TRBJ2-5|TRBV29-1
SVYVSGTEETQY
>TRBJ2-1|TRBV30
AWSGLAGGAGYNEQF
>TRBJ2-5|TRBV29-1
SVDSEDRAETQY
>TRBJ2-3|TRBV14
ASSQKRGLDTQY
>.|TRBV7-9
ASSSGQGREQY
>TRBJ1-5|TRBV6-1
ASSFGQGAHQPQH
>TRBJ1-4|TRBV4-3
ASSQDGDRRLEKLF
>TRBJ1-2|TRBV30
AWSVPWGQAGYGYT
>TRBJ2-7|TRBV6-5
ASSGLYEQY
>TRBJ2-7|TRBV4-1
ASSQGGGANSYEQY
>TRBJ1-6|TRBV28
ASSSTSPWNSPLH
>TRBJ1-2|TRBV5-4
ASSGGEWYGYT
>TRBJ2-2|TRBV6-5
ASSRGIANTGELF
>TRBJ1-2|TRBV4-3
ASSQTGGANYGYT
>TRBJ2-6|TRBV5-1
ASSLTGVPRSGANVLT
>TRBJ2-6|TRBV30
AYRHDRAGANGLT
>TRBJ1-2|TRBV28
ASSFLGQAYGYT
>TRBJ1-2|TRBV30
AWQGNYGYT
>TRBJ1-4|TRBV5-1
ASSSQGQNEKLF
>TRBJ1-1|TRBV9
ASSNGQLNTEAF
>TRBJ2-1|TRBV13
ASSLMAEQF
>TRBJ2-5|TRBV18
ASSSRSQETQY
>TRBJ1-5|TRBV27
ASSSDRVNQPQH
>TRBJ2-1|TRBV14
ASRGAPYNEQF
>TRBJ2-6|TRBV19
ASRDRTGGTANVLT
>TRBJ1-5|TRBV13
ASSFRQGGGHQPQH
>TRBJ2-3|TRBV27
ASSYPGQGAPSTDTQY
>TRBJ1-4|TRBV6-6
ASSFHDTTTNEKLF
>TRBJ2-7|TRBV5-4
ASSARGSSYEQY
>TRBJ2-1|TRBV27
ASSLDIGPYNEQF
>TRBJ1-4|TRBV15
ATSRGPKEEKLF
>.|TRBV28
ASSYSGQVPEQY
>TRBJ1-3|TRBV13
ASSPQGPAAGNTIY
>TRBJ2-3|TRBV6-5
ASSYSMASSTDTQY
>TRBJ1-2|TRBV10-3
AISESEGGYGYT
>TRBJ2-5|TRBV11-2
ASSLDGWETQY
>TRBJ1-3|TRBV11-2
ASSLGGAAGNTIY
>TRBJ2-3|TRBV28
ASSPGDTQY
>TRBJ1-2|TRBV14
ASSQGQNYGYT
>TRBJ1-2|TRBV30
ALTGGNGYT
>TRBJ2-2|TRBV30
AWSAAGVGGELF
>TRBJ2-2|TRBV27
ASSFEGAAGELF
>TRBJ1-2|TRBV10-1
ASSDKIGYGYT
>TRBJ1-2|TRBV6-5
ASSPRDRGRYT
>TRBJ1-1|TRBV30
AWTLHTSEAF
>TRBJ2-7|TRBV27
ASSLSWGRIEWQY
>TRBJ1-1|TRBV5-1
ASYEGAVNTEAF
>TRBJ1-4|TRBV5-4
ASSVGGDNEKLF
>TRBJ2-3|TRBV9
ASSARQGYTDTQY
>TRBJ1-3|TRBV4-3
ASSQDMDSRPGNTIY
>TRBJ2-7|TRBV6-5
ASTWGGEQY
>TRBJ1-4|TRBV5-1
ASSFGQSFNEKLF
>TRBJ1-1|TRBV19
ASSVQGLNTEAF
>TRBJ1-4|TRBV7-9
ASLATANGEKLF
>TRBJ1-1|TRBV28
ASSPPGRMNTEAF
>TRBJ1-2|TRBV6-1
ASSESVLANYGYT
>TRBJ1-2|TRBV25-1
ASSLAGHYGYT
>TRBJ2-6|TRBV19
ASSRGQATGANVLT
>TRBJ2-7|TRBV7-9
ASSLRPTAGNEQY
>TRBJ2-5|TRBV2
ASRGVSETQY